One T cell receptor beta chain is described in this entry. Antigen specificity is unknown. This record comes from a study of shared clonotypes between healthy human individuals. Study details: Three plates each covered CD4 naive and memory; CD8 naive two, CD8 memory one. Study outcomes and limitations: Relative to their counterparts shared across all four donors, non-shared clonotypes exhibited diminished generation probabilities.

Some clones are missing from TCRdb's copy, which holds only in-frame ones; the method was immunoSEQ multiplex PCR. The sample lists 1.4 million to 1.5 million clones, approximately 97% occurring once. This receptor was taken from a man aged 30 to 45 in good health. Sequencing was done on a sample of naive CD4+ T cells sorted from blood. Subset of the sample: CD45RA+ positively selected.

CDR3 loop: CASSYSPDRTYEQYF. DNA of the CDR3: TGTGCCAGCAGTTACTCCCCGGACAGGACCTACGAGCAGTACTTC. V gene TRBV6-5 combines with J gene TRBJ2-7, with TRBD1 matching 7 bases. Trimming at V came to 0 bases and at J to 2 bases, leaving 4 bases not matched to a gene. CDR1 MNHEY and CDR2 SVGAGI come from the germline V gene. The CDR3 runs 15 residues.